A selection of T cell receptor beta chains follows, all from one sample in a study of T cell responses to AZD1222 COVID-19 vaccine. Sequencing was performed with immunoSEQ multiplex PCR; in TCRdb, only in-frame clones are kept and a portion is missing. The repertoire holds more than 80,000 clones, with just over 85% as singletons. Specimen: peripheral blood, collected on day 0 of AZD1222 vaccination. The receptors come from an adult in good health. Both conserved end residues are part of each CDR3. D genes are given only for firm matches. Size is omitted from some rows. Given values are once, few, many or a class for expanded clones.

v_call: TRBV2; d_call: -; cdr3_length: 13; j_call: TRBJ2-2; clone_size: once; cdr3_aa: CASSLGPTGELFF; cdr3_nt: TGTGCCAGCAGCCTGGGCCCCACCGGGGAGCTGTTTTTT
v_call: TRBV4-2; d_call: TRBD2; cdr3_length: 16; j_call: TRBJ2-7; clone_size: few; cdr3_aa: CASSQEGGSVSYEQYF; cdr3_nt: TGTGCCAGCAGCCAAGAGGGAGGGAGCGTCTCCTACGAGCAGTACTTC
v_call: TRBV6-5; d_call: -; cdr3_length: 14; j_call: TRBJ1-4; clone_size: -; cdr3_aa: CASSRAATNEKLFF; cdr3_nt: TGTGCCAGCTCGAGGGCCGCAACTAATGAAAAACTGTTTTTT
v_call: TRBV7-2; d_call: TRBD1; cdr3_length: 13; j_call: TRBJ1-2; clone_size: once; cdr3_aa: CASSRQGARGYTF; cdr3_nt: TGTGCCAGCAGCCGCCAGGGGGCGAGGGGCTACACCTTC
v_call: TRBV7-2; d_call: -; cdr3_length: 15; j_call: TRBJ1-1; clone_size: once; cdr3_aa: CASSFQAGMNTEAFF; cdr3_nt: TGTGCCAGCAGCTTCCAGGCGGGCATGAACACTGAAGCTTTCTTT
v_call: TRBV5-1; d_call: -; cdr3_length: 15; j_call: TRBJ2-3; clone_size: -; cdr3_aa: CASSFTGDSTDTQYF; cdr3_nt: TGCGCCAGCAGCTTCACCGGGGATAGCACAGATACGCAGTATTTT
v_call: TRBV27; d_call: -; cdr3_length: 13; j_call: TRBJ2-1; clone_size: -; cdr3_aa: CASSGGTTDEQFF; cdr3_nt: TGTGCCAGCAGTGGGGGGACAACAGATGAGCAGTTCTTC
v_call: TRBV5-5; d_call: TRBD1; cdr3_length: 14; j_call: TRBJ1-1; clone_size: once; cdr3_aa: CASSRQGTNTEAFF; cdr3_nt: TGTGCCAGCAGCCGACAGGGGACGAACACTGAAGCTTTCTTT
v_call: TRBV5-1; d_call: TRBD2; cdr3_length: 17; j_call: TRBJ2-1; clone_size: -; cdr3_aa: CASSVGLAGGLGSEQFF; cdr3_nt: TGCGCCAGCAGCGTAGGACTAGCGGGAGGGCTCGGCTCTGAGCAGTTCTTC
v_call: TRBV25-1; d_call: -; cdr3_length: 13; j_call: TRBJ2-3; clone_size: -; cdr3_aa: CASSGQGTDTQYF; cdr3_nt: TGTGCCAGCAGTGGACAGGGCACAGATACGCAGTATTTT
v_call: TRBV19; d_call: -; cdr3_length: 16; j_call: TRBJ2-5; clone_size: -; cdr3_aa: CASSIDLGGRRETQYF; cdr3_nt: TGTGCCAGTAGTATAGATTTGGGGGGGCGTAGGGAGACCCAGTACTTC
v_call: TRBV12-5; d_call: -; cdr3_length: 16; j_call: TRBJ2-1; clone_size: -; cdr3_aa: CASGPGEWSSYNEQFF; cdr3_nt: TGTGCTAGTGGCCCCGGGGAGTGGAGCTCCTACAATGAGCAGTTCTTC
v_call: TRBV11-2; d_call: TRBD1; cdr3_length: 15; j_call: TRBJ1-4; clone_size: once; cdr3_aa: CASSLAGQGFEKLFF; cdr3_nt: TGTGCCAGCAGCTTAGCGGGACAGGGTTTCGAAAAACTGTTTTTT
v_call: TRBV20-1; d_call: -; cdr3_length: 11; j_call: TRBJ2-3; clone_size: -; cdr3_aa: CSASLGVAQYF; cdr3_nt: TGCAGTGCTAGTCTAGGGGTCGCGCAGTATTTT
v_call: TRBV19; d_call: -; cdr3_length: 13; j_call: TRBJ2-5; clone_size: -; cdr3_aa: CASSIGRQETQYF; cdr3_nt: TGTGCCAGTAGTATCGGACGGCAAGAGACCCAGTACTTC
v_call: TRBV18; d_call: TRBD2; cdr3_length: 15; j_call: TRBJ2-7; clone_size: -; cdr3_aa: CASSPPVAGAYEQYF; cdr3_nt: TGTGCCAGCTCACCACCGGTTGCGGGGGCCTACGAGCAGTACTTC
v_call: TRBV6-5; d_call: TRBD2; cdr3_length: 14; j_call: TRBJ2-7; clone_size: -; cdr3_aa: CASRWGGESYEQYF; cdr3_nt: TGTGCCAGCAGATGGGGGGGTGAGTCCTACGAGCAGTACTTC